The present entry profiles one T cell receptor beta chain with its context. V was clipped by 1 base and J by 7 bases, with 12 bases between them. The germline gives CDR1 SGHTS, CDR2 YDEGEE. The CDR3 has 15 residues. Normal lung was taken at the farthest possible site, at least 3 cm from tumour. Method: immunoSEQ multiplex PCR; TCRdb's copy keeps in-frame clones and lacks some. The data show over 7,500 clones, with approximately 75% seen just once and around 13% held by the top ten. The sample originates from a study of immune cell composition in non-small cell lung cancer. Sequencing input: non-adjacent lung tissue. The chain employs TRBV5-8 and TRBJ1-6, with D possibly TRBD1 on 5 matching bases. The clonotype was recovered from a human donor with non-small cell lung cancer. The CDR3 protein is CASSLLGGGNSPLHF. The CDR3 DNA follows: TGTGCCAGCAGCTTGCTTGGCGGGGGGAATTCACCCCTCCACTTT.